This T cell receptor beta chain was observed in a study of blood T cell repertoires in COVID-19. On the study more broadly: Sources were T cells, B-cell-depleted T cells, or PBMCs; the material itself was cDNA or gDNA.

V shed 6 bases and J 0 bases; nucleotides not matched to a gene: 17. CDR3 length equals 19 residues. The V gene's germline CDR1 is MNHEY and CDR2 SMNVEV (reference sequence). Produced via immunoSEQ multiplex PCR; TCRdb's table is partial and in-frame only. The table shows around 210,000 clones, with approximately 90% occurring only once. The chain joins TRBV27 to TRBJ2-3; 8 nucleotides agree with TRBD2. The sequence was obtained from a man aged 45-60 years with COVID-19, enrolled during active disease. Material for sequencing was peripheral blood. CDR3 coding DNA: TGTGCCAGCAGCTTAGCTTCCTGGACTAGCAGAACTAGCACAGATACGCAGTATTTT. It encodes CASSLASWTSRTSTDTQYF.